This note documents a single TCR beta chain sequence. This record comes from a study of blood T cell repertoires in COVID-19. For the study at large: Specimens from acute and convalescent COVID-19 originated in the United States, Italy and Spain. T cells, B-cell-depleted T cells, or PBMCs provided the cDNA or gDNA that served as material.

The V gene's germline CDR1 is SNHLY and CDR2 FYNNEI. V lost 5 bases to trimming and J lost 8 bases; unmatched junction nucleotides: 14. The CDR3 runs to 15 residues. Generated by immunoSEQ multiplex PCR, the TCRdb table keeps only in-frame clones and is missing some. Altogether 170,000 or so clones are present, 70% to 90% being singletons, with the ten largest covering 1.9%. This chain connects TRBV2 to TRBJ1-2; 7 bases are shared with TRBD1. This TCR derives from a man aged 18-30 years who had recovered from COVID-19. Material for sequencing was peripheral blood. This CDR3 reads CASSITETGKYGYTF. DNA of the CDR3: TGTGCCAGCAGTATAACCGAGACAGGGAAGTACGGCTACACCTTC. Full variable domain (outside the CDR3, taken from reference TRBV2 and TRBJ1-2): EPEVTQTPSHQVTQMGQEVILRCVPISNHLYFYWYRQILGQKVEFLVSFYNNEISEKSEIFDDQFSVERPDGSNFTLKIRSTKLEDSAMYFCASSITETGKYGYTFGSGTRLTVV.